This T cell receptor beta chain was sequenced in a study of control samples from healthy donors and cancer patients (dated by TCRdb to the early 2020s). Libraries came from the immunoSEQ multiplex PCR assay. TCRdb mirrors the immuneACCESS table, restricted to in-frame sequences. Some clones are absent from its copies; in checked studies, under half trace to an unresolved V gene, and the reason for the others is unknown. The sample has around 130,000 clones on record, around 90% of them singletons. Jointly, the top ten make up roughly 43% of the sample. The germline V gene sets CDR1 to SGHTA and CDR2 to FQGNSA. The CDR3 measures 12 amino acids from cysteine to phenylalanine. Only the CDR3 DNA is retained, 36 bases long and in frame from the first base. Trimming takes 5 bases off V and 12 bases off J; junction bases not matched to a gene: 8. Of note for this clone: It has no known antigen specificity. No much larger clonotype is one base removed from it; base qualities were not supplied.

The specimen was blood. This chain joins TRBV7-2 to TRBJ2-3, and TRBD1 aligns with 7 junction nucleotides. The receptor was isolated from a man aged 50 to 60 in good health. The nucleotide sequence is given as TGTGCCAGCAGCATCCGGGACAGCCCTCAGTATTTT. The resulting protein is CASSIRDSPQYF.